This T cell receptor (beta chain) stems from a study of cytomegalovirus exposure and HLA in healthy donors. TCRdb's copy holds only in-frame clones and misses some; the assay was immunoSEQ multiplex PCR. The table has under 400,000 clones, roughly 87% seen once. Trimming took off 1 base at V and 2 bases at J, with 9 bases between the two ends. Per the germline V gene, CDR1 is SGHTA and CDR2 is FQGNSA. The CDR3 runs 15 residues. Sequencing was performed on PBMCs. The chain recombines TRBV7-2 with TRBJ1-5; D is perhaps TRBD1 (5 bases). The clonotype originates from a man aged 30-40 years in good health and CMV-seronegative. CDR3 region: CASSLGGGRNQPQHF. The CDR3, as DNA: TGTGCCAGCAGCTTAGGGGGGGGACGCAATCAGCCCCAGCATTTT. Combining the CDR3 with reference TRBV7-2 and TRBJ1-5 gives the whole variable domain GAGVSQSPSNKVTEKGKDVELRCDPISGHTALYWYRQSLGQGLEFLIYFQGNSAPDKSGLPSDRFSAERTGGSVSTLTIQRTQQEDSAVYLCASSLGGGRNQPQHFGDGTRLSIL.